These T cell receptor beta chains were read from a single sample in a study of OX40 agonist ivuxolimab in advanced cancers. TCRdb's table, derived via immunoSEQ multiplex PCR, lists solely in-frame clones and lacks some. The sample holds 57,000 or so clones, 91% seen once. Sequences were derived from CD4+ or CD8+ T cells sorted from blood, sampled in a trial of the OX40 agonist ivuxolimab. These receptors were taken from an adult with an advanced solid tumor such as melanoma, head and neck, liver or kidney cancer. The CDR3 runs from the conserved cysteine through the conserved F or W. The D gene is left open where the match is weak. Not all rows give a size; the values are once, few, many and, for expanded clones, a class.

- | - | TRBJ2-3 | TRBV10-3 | CASRGRDFTDTQYF | TGTGCCAGCCGTGGTCGGGACTTCACAGATACGCAGTATTTT
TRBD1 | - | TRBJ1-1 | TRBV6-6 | CASRTWTGGGPEAFF | TGTGCCAGCAGAACCTGGACAGGGGGAGGCCCTGAAGCTTTCTTT
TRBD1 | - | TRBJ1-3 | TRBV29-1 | CSVDSDGQGISGNTIYF | TGCAGCGTTGATTCCGATGGACAGGGAATCTCTGGAAACACCATATATTTT
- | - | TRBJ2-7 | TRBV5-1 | CASSLEQQGLGEQYF | TGCGCCAGCAGCTTGGAGCAGCAGGGTTTAGGGGAGCAGTACTTC
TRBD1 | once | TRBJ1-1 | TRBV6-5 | CASRNKGQATEAFF | TGTGCCAGCAGGAACAAGGGACAGGCAACTGAAGCTTTCTTT
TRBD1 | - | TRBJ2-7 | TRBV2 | CASTRQGANIYEQYF | TGTGCCAGCACGCGTCAGGGGGCGAATATATACGAGCAGTACTTC
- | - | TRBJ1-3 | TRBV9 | CASSVRGSGNTIYF | TGTGCCAGCAGCGTCAGGGGCTCTGGAAACACCATATATTTT
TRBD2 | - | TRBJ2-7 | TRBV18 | CASSPTGLESGEQYF | TGTGCCAGCTCACCCACGGGACTAGAAAGTGGCGAGCAGTACTTC
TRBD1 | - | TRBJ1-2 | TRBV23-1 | CASTSTGGGDGYTF | TGCGCCAGCACGTCGACAGGGGGCGGTGATGGCTACACCTTC
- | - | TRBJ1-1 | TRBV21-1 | CASSAGGHTEAFF | TGTGCCAGCAGCGCAGGGGGACACACTGAAGCTTTCTTT
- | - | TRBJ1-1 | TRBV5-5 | CASSLLVGAENTEAFF | TGTGCCAGCAGCTTGCTCGTAGGGGCTGAGAACACTGAAGCTTTCTTT
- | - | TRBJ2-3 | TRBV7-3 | CASSSNQGADTQYF | TGTGCCAGCAGCTCTAATCAGGGCGCAGATACGCAGTATTTT
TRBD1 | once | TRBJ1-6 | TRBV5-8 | CASSLGQVLHF | TGTGCCAGCAGCTTAGGACAGGTCCTCCACTTT
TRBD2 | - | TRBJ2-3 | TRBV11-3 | CASSYRLAGGPNTQYF | TGTGCCAGCAGCTACAGACTAGCGGGAGGGCCGAATACGCAGTATTTT
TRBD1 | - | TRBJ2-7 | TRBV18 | CASSPGWDRPYEQYF | TGTGCCAGCTCACCGGGTTGGGACAGACCCTACGAGCAGTACTTC
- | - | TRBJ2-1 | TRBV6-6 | CASWRELLLTYNEQFF | TGTGCCAGCTGGCGGGAACTACTATTAACCTACAATGAGCAGTTCTTC
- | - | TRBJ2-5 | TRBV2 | CASSEQARQTQYF | TGTGCCAGCAGTGAGCAGGCCCGGCAGACCCAGTACTTC
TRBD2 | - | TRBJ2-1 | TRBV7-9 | CASSFTSGRYNEQFF | TGTGCCAGCAGCTTCACTAGCGGGAGGTACAATGAGCAGTTCTTC
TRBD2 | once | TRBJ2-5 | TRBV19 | CASSTSRAGGLETQYF | TGTGCCAGTAGTACGTCCCGAGCGGGAGGGCTGGAGACCCAGTACTTC
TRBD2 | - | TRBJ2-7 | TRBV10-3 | CAISGTSGENEQYF | TGTGCCATCAGCGGGACTAGCGGAGAAAACGAGCAGTACTTC
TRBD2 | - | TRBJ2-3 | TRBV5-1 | CASSQPGGVLDTQYF | TGCGCCAGCAGCCAGCCGGGAGGGGTCTTAGATACGCAGTATTTT
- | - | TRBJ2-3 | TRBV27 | CASSLSGPPDTQYF | TGTGCCAGCAGTCTTAGCGGACCCCCAGATACGCAGTATTTT
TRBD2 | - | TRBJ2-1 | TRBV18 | CASSPTTSGGHNEQFF | TGTGCCAGCTCCCCTACGACTAGCGGGGGACACAATGAGCAGTTCTTC
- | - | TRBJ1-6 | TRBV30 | CAWSPFGGPGNSPLHF | TGTGCCTGGAGTCCCTTCGGGGGGCCGGGAAATTCACCCCTCCACTTT
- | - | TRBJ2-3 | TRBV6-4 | CASSDSWGRSTDTQYF | TGTGCCAGCAGTGACTCGTGGGGGAGGAGCACAGATACGCAGTATTTT
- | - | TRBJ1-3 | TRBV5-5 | CASSFGSTGNTIYF | TGTGCCAGCAGCTTTGGCAGCACTGGAAACACCATATATTTT
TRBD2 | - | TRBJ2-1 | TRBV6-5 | CASTGLAGVFSEQFF | TGTGCCAGCACCGGTCTAGCGGGAGTTTTCAGTGAGCAGTTCTTC
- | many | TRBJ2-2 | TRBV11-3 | CASSLGPNTGELFF | TGTGCCAGCAGCTTAGGTCCGAACACCGGGGAGCTGTTTTTT
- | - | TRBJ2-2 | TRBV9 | CASSVNFAGNTGELFF | TGTGCCAGCAGCGTAAATTTTGCGGGGAACACCGGGGAGCTGTTTTTT